This is a list of T cell receptor beta chains from one sample in a study of blood T cell repertoires in COVID-19. Method: immunoSEQ multiplex PCR; TCRdb's copy keeps in-frame clones and lacks some. The top ten clones hold about 2.2% of a sample with about 250,000 clones, 85% to 90% of them seen once. Specimen: PBMCs or T cells enriched from blood (not recorded which). The receptors originated from a young woman who had recovered from COVID-19. Each CDR3 is given with its conserved first and last residue. Fields, in order: J gene, V gene, D gene, clone size, CDR3 protein, CDR3 DNA. The D gene is left open where the match is weak. Only some rows state a clone size, as once, few, many or a class for expanded clones.

J gene: TRBJ1-1
V gene: TRBV2
D gene: -
clone size: few
CDR3 protein: CASIIQGLVNTEAFF
CDR3 DNA: TGTGCCAGCATCATACAGGGCTTGGTGAACACTGAAGCTTTCTTT

J gene: TRBJ1-2
V gene: TRBV4-1
D gene: -
clone size: -
CDR3 protein: CASSQDPRDYGYTF
CDR3 DNA: TGCGCCAGCAGCCAAGATCCGAGGGACTATGGCTACACCTTC

J gene: TRBJ1-2
V gene: TRBV4-1
D gene: TRBD1
clone size: -
CDR3 protein: CASSPGQGASGYTF
CDR3 DNA: TGCGCCAGCAGCCCCGGACAGGGGGCGAGTGGCTACACCTTC

J gene: TRBJ1-1
V gene: TRBV4-1
D gene: -
clone size: -
CDR3 protein: CASSRSTRNTEAFF
CDR3 DNA: TGCGCCAGCAGCCGGTCAACACGGAACACTGAAGCTTTCTTT

J gene: TRBJ1-2
V gene: TRBV5-1
D gene: -
clone size: -
CDR3 protein: CASSLVREDGGYTF
CDR3 DNA: TGCGCCAGCAGCTTGGTCCGGGAGGATGGTGGCTACACCTTC

J gene: TRBJ1-5
V gene: TRBV18
D gene: -
clone size: -
CDR3 protein: CASSTDPNQPQHF
CDR3 DNA: TGTGCCAGCTCAACAGACCCTAATCAGCCCCAGCATTTT

J gene: TRBJ1-4
V gene: TRBV19
D gene: -
clone size: -
CDR3 protein: CASSITGDNEKLFF
CDR3 DNA: TGTGCCAGTAGTATTACCGGGGATAATGAAAAACTGTTTTTT

J gene: TRBJ2-5
V gene: TRBV2
D gene: TRBD1
clone size: -
CDR3 protein: CASRARTGKTETQYF
CDR3 DNA: TGTGCCAGCAGGGCTAGGACAGGGAAGACAGAGACCCAGTACTTC

J gene: TRBJ1-2
V gene: TRBV29-1
D gene: TRBD1
clone size: -
CDR3 protein: CSVDSGTGNGYTF
CDR3 DNA: TGCAGCGTTGATTCAGGGACAGGGAATGGCTACACCTTC

J gene: TRBJ1-4
V gene: TRBV13
D gene: TRBD1
clone size: -
CDR3 protein: CASSLGRGQGFKDNEKLFF
CDR3 DNA: TGTGCCAGCAGCTTAGGCCGCGGACAGGGGTTTAAGGATAATGAAAAACTGTTTTTT

J gene: TRBJ1-5
V gene: TRBV6-5
D gene: -
clone size: -
CDR3 protein: CASSYRGHPSYQPQHF
CDR3 DNA: TGTGCCAGCAGTTACCGGGGACACCCATCCTATCAGCCCCAGCATTTT

J gene: TRBJ1-2
V gene: TRBV24-1
D gene: -
clone size: -
CDR3 protein: CATSDLEFREDGYTF
CDR3 DNA: TGTGCCACCAGTGATTTGGAGTTTCGGGAGGATGGCTACACCTTC

J gene: TRBJ2-2
V gene: TRBV3-1/TRBV3-2
D gene: -
clone size: -
CDR3 protein: CASRVRGTGELFF
CDR3 DNA: TGTGCCAGCCGAGTTCGGGGCACCGGGGAGCTGTTTTTT

J gene: TRBJ1-5
V gene: TRBV4-2
D gene: -
clone size: -
CDR3 protein: CASSQGTGPYNQPQHF
CDR3 DNA: TGTGCCAGCAGCCAGGGCACAGGGCCATACAATCAGCCCCAGCATTTT

J gene: TRBJ1-2
V gene: TRBV3-1/TRBV3-2
D gene: TRBD1
clone size: few
CDR3 protein: CASSPPGQSFYGYTF
CDR3 DNA: TGTGCCAGCAGCCCCCCGGGACAGAGCTTCTATGGCTACACCTTC

J gene: TRBJ2-2
V gene: TRBV7-9
D gene: TRBD1
clone size: -
CDR3 protein: CASSLAGTATGELFF
CDR3 DNA: TGTGCCAGCAGCTTAGCCGGGACAGCCACCGGGGAGCTGTTTTTT

J gene: TRBJ2-3
V gene: TRBV6-1
D gene: TRBD2
clone size: -
CDR3 protein: CASSELAGGADTQYF
CDR3 DNA: TGTGCCAGCAGTGAATTAGCGGGGGGGGCGGATACGCAGTATTTT

J gene: TRBJ1-1
V gene: TRBV29-1
D gene: TRBD1
clone size: -
CDR3 protein: CSVARGDLLNTEAFF
CDR3 DNA: TGCAGCGTTGCCAGGGGGGACCTATTGAACACTGAAGCTTTCTTT

J gene: TRBJ1-2
V gene: TRBV15
D gene: TRBD1
clone size: -
CDR3 protein: CATQGAGSGDYGYTF
CDR3 DNA: TGTGCCACTCAGGGGGCAGGCTCAGGGGACTATGGCTACACCTTC

J gene: TRBJ2-1
V gene: TRBV29-1
D gene: TRBD2
clone size: -
CDR3 protein: CSVRPTSGDTYNEQFF
CDR3 DNA: TGCAGCGTCCGGCCGACTAGCGGGGACACCTACAATGAGCAGTTCTTC

J gene: TRBJ2-5
V gene: TRBV5-4
D gene: -
clone size: -
CDR3 protein: CASSFALPGETQYF
CDR3 DNA: TGTGCCAGCAGCTTTGCCCTTCCCGGAGAGACCCAGTACTTC

J gene: TRBJ2-5
V gene: TRBV4-1
D gene: TRBD1
clone size: -
CDR3 protein: CASSPTGGRETQYF
CDR3 DNA: TGCGCCAGCAGCCCGACAGGGGGAAGAGAGACCCAGTACTTC

J gene: TRBJ1-1
V gene: TRBV24-1
D gene: -
clone size: once
CDR3 protein: CATSQVGNTEAFF
CDR3 DNA: TGTGCCACCAGTCAGGTAGGGAACACTGAAGCTTTCTTT

J gene: TRBJ2-2
V gene: TRBV11-3
D gene: TRBD1
clone size: -
CDR3 protein: CASSQGQGETGELFF
CDR3 DNA: TGTGCCAGCAGCCAGGGACAGGGGGAAACCGGGGAGCTGTTTTTT

J gene: TRBJ2-1
V gene: TRBV21-1
D gene: -
clone size: -
CDR3 protein: CASRGGNNEQFF
CDR3 DNA: TGTGCCAGCAGGGGCGGGAACAATGAGCAGTTCTTC

J gene: TRBJ1-2
V gene: TRBV5-1
D gene: -
clone size: -
CDR3 protein: CASSPGQSYGYTF
CDR3 DNA: TGCGCCAGCAGCCCAGGACAGTCTTATGGCTACACCTTC

J gene: TRBJ2-3
V gene: TRBV9
D gene: TRBD1
clone size: once
CDR3 protein: CASSEFAGGLLADTQYF
CDR3 DNA: TGTGCCAGCAGCGAGTTTGCAGGGGGCTTACTTGCAGATACGCAGTATTTT

J gene: TRBJ1-2
V gene: TRBV2
D gene: -
clone size: -
CDR3 protein: CASSGTENYGYTF
CDR3 DNA: TGTGCCAGCAGTGGGACAGAAAACTATGGCTACACCTTC

J gene: TRBJ2-3
V gene: TRBV28
D gene: -
clone size: -
CDR3 protein: CASSSIPPEGTDTQYF
CDR3 DNA: TGTGCCAGCAGTTCAATACCCCCGGAGGGGACAGATACGCAGTATTTT

J gene: TRBJ2-3
V gene: TRBV7-8
D gene: TRBD2
clone size: -
CDR3 protein: CASSLGGTTDTQYF
CDR3 DNA: TGTGCCAGCAGCCTCGGGGGGACCACAGATACGCAGTATTTT